The rows below give T cell receptor beta chains drawn from one sample of a study of blood T cell repertoires in COVID-19. The data were produced by immunoSEQ multiplex PCR, yet TCRdb's version contains in-frame clones alone and is incomplete. The profile shows hundreds of thousands of clones, roughly 87% of them singletons. The sequencing input was PBMCs or T cells enriched from blood (not recorded which). Source of these receptors: a woman in her twenties or thirties who had recovered from COVID-19. CDR3s include the opening cysteine and the closing phenylalanine or tryptophan. A D gene is named only where the DNA matches it firmly. Some rows mark clone size as missing; the rest say once, few, many or name a class of expanded clone.

>TRBV10-3|TRBJ1-6|-|-
TGTGCCATCAGCAACCCACAGGGTGGAAATTCACCCCTCCACTTT
CAISNPQGGNSPLHF
>TRBV19|TRBJ1-1|-|-
TGTGCCAGTAGTATTGGGATTAGGGGAACTGAAGCTTTCTTT
CASSIGIRGTEAFF
>TRBV10-3|TRBJ1-1|-|TRBD1
TGTGCCATCAAAGGGGGCAACACTGAAGCTTTCTTT
CAIKGGNTEAFF
>TRBV7-2|TRBJ2-1|-|TRBD2
TGTGCCAGCAGGACTAGCGGGAGGAATGAGCAGTTCTTC
CASRTSGRNEQFF
>TRBV30|TRBJ1-4|-|-
TGTGCCTGGACGGGGGGAGGTGAAAAACTGTTTTTT
CAWTGGGEKLFF
>TRBV6-1|TRBJ1-3|-|TRBD1
TGTGCCAGCAGTGATATTACGTCGGGACAGCCCGACGGAAACACCATATATTTT
CASSDITSGQPDGNTIYF
>TRBV3-1/TRBV3-2|TRBJ1-5|-|-
TGTGCCAGCAGCCGGGGCCTTGATCAGCCCCAGCATTTT
CASSRGLDQPQHF
>TRBV7-9|TRBJ2-2|-|-
TGTGCCAGCAGCGCCGTTTGGGGGGGGCAAACGGATACCGGGGAGCTGTTTTTT
CASSAVWGGQTDTGELFF
>TRBV9|TRBJ2-3|-|TRBD1
TGTGCCAGCAGCGTCCTGGCAGGGGGCGTAGATACGCAGTATTTT
CASSVLAGGVDTQYF
>TRBV5-6|TRBJ2-5|-|TRBD1
TGTGCCAGCAGCTATCGGGACAGCCGGTCGACCCAGTACTTC
CASSYRDSRSTQYF
>TRBV5-1|TRBJ2-3|-|TRBD2
TGCGCCAGCAAACTAAGCGGGGTCACAGATACGCAGTATTTT
CASKLSGVTDTQYF
>TRBV11-3|TRBJ2-1|-|-
TGTGCCAGCAGTTCCCTTAGCGCCCCCCAAGAGCAGTTCTTC
CASSSLSAPQEQFF
>TRBV19|TRBJ2-7|-|TRBD2
TGTGCCAGTAGTATCATAGCGGGAGGGCCCTACGAGCAGTACTTC
CASSIIAGGPYEQYF
>TRBV24-1|TRBJ2-1|-|-
TGTGCCACCAGTGATGTAGGAGACGGCAATGAGCAGTTCTTC
CATSDVGDGNEQFF
>TRBV7-9|TRBJ2-7|-|TRBD1
TGTGCCAGCAGCTTAGCGCTCGGGACAGGGGGCGAGCAGTACTTC
CASSLALGTGGEQYF
>TRBV7-3|TRBJ2-7|-|-
TGTGCCAGCAGCTTAGGGGGCAGTTCGAGGTCCTACGAGCAGTACTTC
CASSLGGSSRSYEQYF
>TRBV7-9|TRBJ1-1|-|TRBD1
TGTGCCAGCAGCTTAGCGGGGGACAGGGAGAGGGAATTT
CASSLAGDREREF
>TRBV7-6|TRBJ1-1|-|-
TGTGCCAGCAGCTTAGAGGGGAATGAAGCTTTCTTT
CASSLEGNEAFF
>TRBV5-1|TRBJ2-3|once|TRBD2
TGCGCCAGCAGCTTGGCCAATTCGGTCCCTAGCGGGGGCCGATATAGCACAGATACGCAGTATTTT
CASSLANSVPSGGRYSTDTQYF
>TRBV27|TRBJ2-1|-|TRBD1
TGTGCCAGCAGTTCTCCGGGACAGGGCTTAAATGAGCAGTTCTTC
CASSSPGQGLNEQFF
>TRBV5-8|TRBJ1-4|-|-
TGTGCCAGCAGCTTGGCCGGCAGGAGGGATGAAAAACTGTTTTTT
CASSLAGRRDEKLFF
>TRBV15|TRBJ1-2|-|TRBD1
TGTGCCACCAGCAGAGCCCCGACAGGGGATGGCTACACCTTC
CATSRAPTGDGYTF